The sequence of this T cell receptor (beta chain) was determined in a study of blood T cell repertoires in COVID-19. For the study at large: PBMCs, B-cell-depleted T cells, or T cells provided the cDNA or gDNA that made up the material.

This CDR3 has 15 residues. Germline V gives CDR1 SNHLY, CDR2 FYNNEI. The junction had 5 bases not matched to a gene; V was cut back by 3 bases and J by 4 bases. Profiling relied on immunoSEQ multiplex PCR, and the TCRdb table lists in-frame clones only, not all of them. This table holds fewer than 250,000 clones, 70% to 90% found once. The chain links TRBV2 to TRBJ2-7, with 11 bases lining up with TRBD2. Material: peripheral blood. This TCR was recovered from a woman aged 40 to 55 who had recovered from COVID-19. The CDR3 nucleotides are TGTGCCAGCAGTGATACTAGCGGGAGTGGGTACGAGCAGTACTTC. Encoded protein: CASSDTSGSGYEQYF.